One and the same sample provided the 22 T cell receptor beta chains below, sequenced in a study of T cell responses to AZD1222 COVID-19 vaccine. Measured with immunoSEQ multiplex PCR; TCRdb has only the in-frame clones, and not every one. The repertoire holds about 100,000 clones, 88% seen once, with about 1.8% in the top ten. Sequenced here: peripheral blood, sampled on day 0 of AZD1222 vaccination. The source is an adult in good health.

This rearrangement joins TRBV11-3 to TRBJ2-1; tentative D call: TRBD2 (6 bases). Germline loops: CDR1 SGHNT, CDR2 YENEEA. This CDR3 has 13 amino acids. V was cut by 6 bases and J by 1 base, with 7 bases left in between. As DNA, the CDR3 is TGTGCCAGCAGGGGGGGTTCCTACAATGAGCAGTTCTTC. This gives the protein CASRGGSYNEQFF.

The rearrangement uses TRBV7-9 and TRBJ1-1, with TRBD1 identical over 11 bases. Germline V lookup: CDR1 SEHNR, CDR2 FQNEAQ (reference sequence). Germline trimming cut 3 bases from V and 4 bases from J; bases unmatched to any gene: 13. The CDR3 covers 18 residues. CDR3 nucleotides: TGTGCCAGCAGCTTTAGAAGGGGGACAGGGGGATACGGCACTGAAGCTTTCTTT. This gives the protein CASSFRRGTGGYGTEAFF.

The CDR3 region has the DNA TGCGCCAGCACACCCTCCGGGACAGGGAGGTCTAGCGACTCCTACGAGCAGTACTTC. Encoded protein: CASTPSGTGRSSDSYEQYF. The V and J genes are TRBV5-1 and TRBJ2-7; 9 bases match TRBD1. CDR1 is SGHRS, CDR2 YFSETQ, per germline. The V and J ends lost 6 bases and 0 bases, in that order; junction bases with no gene match: 19. The CDR3 has 19 amino acids. Full variable domain (remainder filled in from reference TRBV5-1 and TRBJ2-7): KAGVTQTPRYLIKTRGQQVTLSCSPISGHRSVSWYQQTPGQGLQFLFEYFSETQRNKGNFPGRFSGRQFSNSRSEMNVSTLELGDSALYLCASTPSGTGRSSDSYEQYFGPGTRLTVT.

There are a few counts of this clone. This chain links TRBV6-4 with TRBJ2-3, with D perhaps matching TRBD2 (6 bases). Deletions cut 8 bases from V and 1 base from J, with 16 bases between. Per the germline V gene, CDR1 is MRHNA and CDR2 is SNTAGT. This CDR3 is built from 15 residues. The CDR3 spells CASSTGEGGTDTQYF. CDR3 nucleotide sequence: TGTGCCAGCTCAACGGGGGAAGGAGGCACAGATACGCAGTATTTT.

This clone has only a few counts. The gene calls are TRBV7-8 and TRBJ1-6; unclear D gene. The CDR3 sequence is 16 residues long. The germline gives CDR1 SGHVS, CDR2 FQNEAQ. Trimming left V 8 bases short and J 3 bases short, with 17 bases between. CDR3 sequence reads: CASRIARGVYNSPLHF. In nucleotides, the CDR3 is TGTGCCAGCCGGATCGCCCGGGGTGTCTATAATTCACCCCTCCACTTT.

This clone came up once. The chain recombines TRBV7-6 with TRBJ2-3; 11 positions agree with TRBD2. This CDR3 region has 18 residues. CDR1 is SGHVS and CDR2 is FNYEAQ in the germline V gene. After removal of 4 bases from V and 4 bases from J, the junction contained 13 bases not matched to a gene. The CDR3 sequence: CASSSPYLSGRGADTQYF. For the CDR3, the DNA is TGTGCCAGCAGCTCCCCGTACCTTAGCGGGAGGGGAGCAGATACGCAGTATTTT.

This clone was seen more than once but under ten times. The chain couples TRBV10-3 to TRBJ2-1, with 13 bases identical to TRBD2. Germline assignment: CDR1 ENHRY and CDR2 SYGVKD. This CDR3 contains 15 residues. Unmatched junction bases numbered 3, after V lost 5 bases and J lost 5 bases. CDR3 DNA: TGTGCCATCAGTAGAGGACTAGCGGGAGACAATGAGCAGTTCTTC. Protein product: CAISRGLAGDNEQFF.

V usage is TRBV30 and J usage is TRBJ2-2, with TRBD1 identical over 9 bases. Trimming at V came to 3 bases and at J to 6 bases, leaving 2 bases not matched to a gene. The CDR3 contains 13 residues. Looked up from germline, CDR1 is GTSNPN and CDR2 is SVGIG (reference sequence). The CDR3 loop is CAWRGQGSGELFF. The CDR3 DNA reads TGTGCCTGGAGGGGACAGGGCTCCGGGGAGCTGTTTTTT.

This clone was counted between two and nine times. The gene calls are TRBV2 and TRBJ1-1; D is ambiguous. Germline CDR1 SNHLY, CDR2 FYNNEI. V was shortened by 4 bases and J by 4 bases, with 10 bases between the two germline ends. The CDR3 loop spans 13 amino acids. The CDR3 DNA sequence: TGTGCCAGCAGTGTTTCATATTCCACTGAAGCTTTCTTT. It yields the protein CASSVSYSTEAFF. Drawing the rest from reference TRBV2 and TRBJ1-1, the complete variable domain is EPEVTQTPSHQVTQMGQEVILRCVPISNHLYFYWYRQILGQKVEFLVSFYNNEISEKSEIFDDQFSVERPDGSNFTLKIRSTKLEDSAMYFCASSVSYSTEAFFGQGTRLTVV.

In the case of this clone: Other DNA variants within this sample encode the same CDR3. The chain couples TRBV14 to TRBJ1-1; D is possibly TRBD1 (5 bases). CDR3 length equals 14 residues. V lost 2 bases and J 4 bases, leaving 11 bases between the germline ends. Germline V CDR1 and CDR2: SGHDN, FVKESK. CDR3 amino acids: CASSQQGSGTEAFF. The CDR3 coding sequence is TGTGCCAGCAGCCAACAGGGTTCTGGCACTGAAGCTTTCTTT.

The V call is TRBV6-2 or TRBV6-3, the J call TRBJ2-2; 14 nucleotides align to TRBD2. Per germline, CDR1 MNHEY and CDR2 SVGEGT. The CDR3 spans 17 residues. Losses at the gene ends were 6 bases for V and 4 bases for J; bases not matched to a gene: 7. CDR3 loop: CASSLGLAGVSTGELFF. The CDR3 DNA follows: TGTGCCAGCAGCTTGGGACTAGCGGGAGTTAGCACCGGGGAGCTGTTTTTT.

V is TRBV7-2 and J is TRBJ2-3, with 8 bases aligning to TRBD2. This CDR3 comprises 16 residues. Germline CDR1 and CDR2: SGHTA and FQGNSA. V lost 6 bases, J lost 2 bases, and 10 bases stayed unmatched. The CDR3 DNA reads as TGTGCCAGCAGTTCAGGGCCGGGGGGGCTCACAGATACGCAGTATTTT. Translation: CASSSGPGGLTDTQYF.

V usage is TRBV11-3 and J usage is TRBJ1-2; D might be TRBD1 (5 bases). The CDR3 runs to 13 residues. V lost 1 base and J lost 7, with 10 bases in between. Germline CDR1 and CDR2: SGHNT and YENEEA. The CDR3 DNA is TGTGCCAGCAGCTTAGCGAGGGGTACTGGCTACACCTTC. It codes for CASSLARGTGYTF.

V gene TRBV4-1 combines with J gene TRBJ1-1; D is possibly TRBD1 (5 bases). Germline CDR1 and CDR2: MGHRA and YSYEKL. The CDR3 extends over 15 amino acids. Trimming pared 2 bases from V and 1 base from J, leaving 11 bases between. The CDR3 nucleotides read TGCGCCAGCAGCCAACGACAGACCCAGAACACTGAAGCTTTCTTT. This gives the protein CASSQRQTQNTEAFF.

The chain is built from TRBV28 and TRBJ2-7; D may be TRBD1 (5 bases). The CDR3 has 14 amino acids. Germline V lookup: CDR1 MDHEN, CDR2 SYDVKM. V lost 8 bases, J lost 1 base, and 15 bases lay in between. The CDR3 loop is CASETGRDSYEQYF. CDR3 DNA: TGTGCCAGCGAAACGGGCAGGGATTCCTACGAGCAGTACTTC.

This rearrangement joins TRBV7-8 to TRBJ2-1; D is undetermined. With 4 bases removed from V and 6 bases from J, the gap between germline ends came to 13 bases. Germline V lookup: CDR1 SGHVS, CDR2 FQNEAQ. This CDR3 contains 14 residues. The CDR3 DNA follows: TGTGCCAGCAGCTCCCATGCGTTAGGCAATGAGCAGTTCTTC. Protein product: CASSSHALGNEQFF.

This chain connects TRBV28 to TRBJ2-3; 7 bases fit TRBD1. The ends lost 5 bases at V and 2 bases at J; junction bases unmatched: 10. The CDR3 runs to 16 residues. Germline CDR1 MDHEN, CDR2 SYDVKM. The CDR3 DNA sequence: TGTGCCAGCAGTCCCCCCGGGACAGACCCCACAGATACGCAGTATTTT. As protein: CASSPPGTDPTDTQYF.

The V and J genes are TRBV18 and TRBJ2-1; D possibly uses TRBD1 or TRBD2 (5 bases each). V gave up 2 bases and J gave up 0 bases, with 5 bases separating them. Germline loops: CDR1 KGHSH, CDR2 LQKENI. This CDR3 is built from 14 residues. CDR3 sequence reads: CASSPGTSYNEQFF. As DNA, the CDR3 is TGTGCCAGCTCACCAGGGACCTCCTACAATGAGCAGTTCTTC.

This chain joins TRBV5-8 and TRBJ1-5; weak D call: TRBD1 (6 bases). The germline gives CDR1 SGHTS, CDR2 YDEGEE. CDR3 size: 15 residues. Trimming left V 1 base short and J 5 bases short, with 13 bases between. CDR3 protein: CASSLLGGRDQPQHF. The CDR3 coding sequence is TGTGCCAGCAGCTTGTTGGGGGGCCGGGATCAGCCCCAGCATTTT.

The J gene is TRBJ2-3, the V gene TRBV5-1, with TRBD2 matching 9 bases. This CDR3 contains 15 residues. J lost 0 bases, V lost 3 bases, and 2 bases had no gene match. The germline CDR1 and CDR2 sequences are SGHRS and YFSETQ. As DNA, the CDR3 is TGCGCCAGCAGCTCTAGCGGGACTAGCACAGATACGCAGTATTTT. It is translated as CASSSSGTSTDTQYF.

V gene TRBV4-3 combines with J gene TRBJ1-2; 7 bases fit TRBD1. V lost 6 bases and J lost 5; bases outside the gene matches: 6. Germline V gene lookup returns CDR1 LGHNA and CDR2 YSLEER. The CDR3 has 13 residues. The CDR3 loop is CASSPGQLYGYTF. For the CDR3, the DNA is TGCGCCAGCAGTCCGGGACAGTTATATGGCTACACCTTC.

The chain couples TRBV25-1 to TRBJ1-6; D not resolved. Germline-derived CDR1 and CDR2 are MGHDK and SYGVNS. The CDR3 length is 15 residues. V was cut by 1 base and J by 7 bases, with 11 bases left in between. The chain's CDR3 is CASSEFSGKNSPLHF. CDR3 coding DNA: TGTGCCAGCAGTGAATTTTCGGGGAAAAATTCACCCCTCCACTTT.